One and the same sample provided the 26 T cell receptor beta chains below, sequenced in a study of blood T cell repertoires in COVID-19. The method was immunoSEQ multiplex PCR; TCRdb's version includes in-frame clones alone and lacks a portion of them. The sample holds around 70,000 clones, about 89% seen once. Sequencing was performed on peripheral blood. All receptors derive from a man aged 55 to 70 with acute or convalescent COVID-19.

This clone was recorded once. CDR3: CATSDFGGAPGELFF. CDR3 DNA sequence: TGTGCCACCAGTGATTTTGGGGGCGCCCCCGGGGAGCTGTTTTTT. This chain links TRBV24-1 with TRBJ2-2; D might be TRBD1 (6 bases). The CDR3 is made up of 15 amino acids. Germline-derived CDR1 and CDR2 are KGHDR and SFDVKD. Trimming pared 1 base from V and 6 bases from J, leaving 11 bases between.

The chain recombines TRBV18 with TRBJ2-1; tentative D call: TRBD2 (7 bases). CDR3 size: 15 residues. Germline CDR1 reads KGHSH; CDR2 reads LQKENI. Trimming pared 2 bases from V and 9 bases from J, leaving 17 bases between. The CDR3, as DNA: TGTGCCAGCTCACCAGCCTTTCGGGGGGCCGGTGAGCAGTTCTTC. Its protein is CASSPAFRGAGEQFF.

The genes are TRBV25-1 and TRBJ2-1; D is undetermined. This CDR3 spans 12 amino acids. V lost 4 bases and J lost 4, with 5 bases in between. CDR1 and CDR2 from the germline V gene are MGHDK and SYGVNS. The CDR3 sequence is CASSVSYNEQFF. The DNA for the CDR3 is TGTGCCAGCAGTGTTAGTTACAATGAGCAGTTCTTC.

The chain couples TRBV27 to TRBJ1-1, with TRBD1 matching 7 bases. Germline-derived CDR1 and CDR2 are MNHEY and SMNVEV (reference sequence). The CDR3 is 13 residues long. The J segment lost 10 bases and the V segment lost 3 bases, leaving 8 bases of the junction unmatched. The CDR3 here is CASSFSGTVGAFF. The DNA for the CDR3 is TGTGCCAGCAGTTTCTCCGGGACAGTCGGAGCTTTCTTT.

The rearrangement links TRBV5-1 to TRBJ1-5; 9 nucleotides agree with TRBD1. This CDR3 contains 15 residues. Germline V CDR1 and CDR2: SGHRS, YFSETQ. The trim removed 2 bases at V and 3 bases at J, leaving 3 bases unmatched. This CDR3 is CASSFWTGVNQPQHF. CDR3 nucleotides: TGCGCCAGCAGCTTTTGGACAGGGGTCAATCAGCCCCAGCATTTT.

The chain links TRBV18 to TRBJ1-1; 7 bases match TRBD1. CDR1 and CDR2 from the germline V gene are KGHSH and LQKENI. Unmatched junction bases numbered 5, after V lost 3 bases and J lost 7 bases. The length of the CDR3 is 13 residues. CDR3 nucleotides: TGTGCCAGCTCACCTAAACGGGACAGTGAAGCTTTCTTT. This translates into CASSPKRDSEAFF.

This sequence joins TRBV6-4 and TRBJ2-7, with TRBD2 identical over 9 bases. Trimming at V came to 7 bases and at J to 2 bases, leaving 15 bases not matched to a gene. Germline V lookup: CDR1 MRHNA, CDR2 SNTAGT. This CDR3 has 17 residues. Here the CDR3 reads CASKPSGREGPPYEQYF. For the CDR3, the DNA is TGTGCCAGCAAACCCTCGGGGCGGGAGGGCCCCCCCTACGAGCAGTACTTC.

The CDR3 sequence is CASSPGLLNTEAFF. CDR3 bases: TGTGCCAGCAGCCCGGGACTCTTGAACACTGAAGCTTTCTTT. The genes are TRBV11-2 and TRBJ1-1; TRBD1 is a possible D gene (5 bases). Germline lookup yields CDR1 SGHAT and CDR2 FQNNGV. The V and J ends lost 5 bases and 0 bases respectively, with 10 bases between them. The CDR3 is made up of 14 amino acids.

The V and J genes are TRBV9 and TRBJ1-2; 7 nucleotides align to TRBD1. Unmatched junction bases numbered 3, after V lost 4 bases and J lost 3 bases. The CDR3 spans 13 residues. Germline V lookup: CDR1 SGDLS, CDR2 YYNGEE. CDR3 DNA: TGTGCCAGCAGCACCGGGACAGACTATGGCTACACCTTC. This codes for CASSTGTDYGYTF.

This chain uses TRBV5-1 with TRBJ2-2; possible D gene TRBD2, 5 bases. CDR1 SGHRS and CDR2 YFSETQ come from the germline V gene. V was shortened by 5 bases and J by 5 bases, with 10 bases between the two germline ends. CDR3 size: 13 residues. CDR3 nucleotides: TGCGCCAGCAGAGTAGCGCATACCGGGGAGCTGTTTTTT. Translation gives CASRVAHTGELFF.

The chain combines TRBV5-4 with TRBJ2-3; D is undetermined. Germline-derived CDR1 and CDR2 are SGHNT and YYREEE (reference sequence). The V gene lost 3 bases and the J gene lost 0 bases, with 11 bases spanning the gap. The CDR3 totals 15 residues. CDR3 residues: CASSYLPRSTDTQYF. CDR3 DNA: TGTGCCAGCAGCTACCTTCCACGGAGCACAGATACGCAGTATTTT. Full variable domain (outside the CDR3, taken from reference TRBV5-4 and TRBJ2-3): ETGVTQSPTHLIKTRGQQVTLRCSSQSGHNTVSWYQQALGQGPQFIFQYYREEENGRGNFPPRFSGLQFPNYSSELNVNALELDDSALYLCASSYLPRSTDTQYFGPGTRLTVL.

This chain joins TRBV19 and TRBJ2-1, with 10 bases that match TRBD2. CDR1 and CDR2 (germline): LNHDA, SQIVND (reference sequence). The CDR3 loop spans 15 amino acids. The junction had 11 bases not matched to a gene; V was cut back by 6 bases and J by 9 bases. CDR3 loop: CASSPLAGRMGEQFF. The CDR3 coding sequence is TGTGCCAGTAGCCCACTAGCGGGAAGGATGGGTGAGCAGTTCTTC. The whole variable domain, filled in from reference TRBV19 and TRBJ2-1, reads DGGITQSPKYLFRKEGQNVTLSCEQNLNHDAMYWYRQDPGQGLRLIYYSQIVNDFQKGDIAEGYSVSREKKESFPLTVTSAQKNPTAFYLCASSPLAGRMGEQFFGPGTRLTVL.

In its sample, this clone was seen a few times. This rearrangement joins TRBV27 to TRBJ1-1; weak D call: TRBD1 (6 bases). Trimming removed 5 bases from V and 1 base from J, with 14 bases in between. The CDR3 has 15 residues. Germline V CDR1 and CDR2: MNHEY, SMNVEV (reference sequence). The CDR3 DNA sequence: TGTGCCAGCAGTCGCAGGGGTGGGGCGAACACTGAAGCTTTCTTT. Residues: CASSRRGGANTEAFF.

The chain has TRBV19 and TRBJ2-2; possibly TRBD1 for D (6 bases). The CDR3 is made up of 15 amino acids. Trimming took 1 base from V and 7 from J, leaving 13 bases between them. Germline CDR1 reads LNHDA; CDR2 reads SQIVND (reference sequence). In nucleotides, the CDR3 is TGTGCCAGTAGTATAGGGACAGTTACCATCGGGGAGCTGTTTTTT. It encodes CASSIGTVTIGELFF.

The chain links TRBV5-1 to TRBJ1-2; D might be TRBD1 (6 bases). Germline V lookup: CDR1 SGHRS, CDR2 YFSETQ. The V end lost 0 bases, the J end lost 4 bases, and 10 bases lay between the germline ends. This CDR3 region has 14 residues. CDR3 sequence reads: CASSLDRAGYGYTF. The CDR3 nucleotides are TGCGCCAGCAGCTTGGACAGGGCCGGCTATGGCTACACCTTC.

The chain couples TRBV6-1 to TRBJ1-5; no firm D call. V gave up 0 bases and J gave up 3 bases, with 9 bases separating them. CDR3 size: 15 residues. Germline V lookup: CDR1 MNHNS, CDR2 SASEGT. The CDR3 coding sequence is TGTGCCAGCAGTGAAGCGGCAGTAGCCAATCAGCCCCAGCATTTT. The encoded protein is CASSEAAVANQPQHF.

The chain has TRBV11-3 and TRBJ2-7; 13 nucleotides agree with TRBD2. The CDR3 contains 16 residues. Germline loops: CDR1 SGHNT, CDR2 YENEEA. Trimming cost V 4 bases and J 6 bases; bases outside gene matches: 9. The CDR3 region has the DNA TGTGCCAGCAGCTCGCGACTAGCGGGAGGAGGGAGCGAGCAGTACTTC. This sequence encodes CASSSRLAGGGSEQYF.

The chain employs TRBV30 and TRBJ1-4; a possible D gene is TRBD1 (6 bases). V shed 5 bases and J shed 8 bases, with 15 bases lying between them. The germline V gene encodes CDR1 GTSNPN and CDR2 SVGIG (reference sequence). This CDR3 has 13 amino acids. The CDR3 DNA is TGTGCCTGGGGGGGCGAAAATGGGGAAAAACTGTTTTTT. Amino acid sequence: CAWGGENGEKLFF.

The gene calls are TRBV9 and TRBJ2-3; TRBD2 is a possible D gene (6 bases). Trimming took off 8 bases at V and 6 bases at J, with 19 bases between the two ends. Per germline, CDR1 SGDLS and CDR2 YYNGEE. The CDR3 has 14 residues. For the CDR3, the DNA is TGTGCCAGTGCGGGACGGGATTTGGGCGATACGCAGTATTTT. Translation gives CASAGRDLGDTQYF.

The V call is TRBV11-2, the J call TRBJ1-1, with D possibly matching TRBD1 (6 bases). V shed 0 bases and J shed 4 bases, with 12 bases lying between them. The CDR3 is 15 amino acids. Germline V gene lookup returns CDR1 SGHAT and CDR2 FQNNGV. CDR3 residues: CASSLEQGRSTEAFF. Written as DNA, the CDR3 is TGTGCCAGCAGCTTAGAACAGGGACGATCCACTGAAGCTTTCTTT.

This clone occurred once. The gene calls are TRBV6-5 and TRBJ1-4; tentatively, D is TRBD1 (5 bases). Germline-derived CDR1 and CDR2 are MNHEY and SVGAGI. V lost 8 bases to trimming and J lost 3 bases, with 13 bases between them. The CDR3 spans 14 residues. CDR3 nucleotides: TGTGCCAGCTATGATAGGGGTTCTAATGAAAAACTGTTTTTT. Protein sequence: CASYDRGSNEKLFF.

The chain joins TRBV5-1 to TRBJ1-6; D might be TRBD1 (6 bases). The CDR3 contains 14 residues. Germline loops: CDR1 SGHRS, CDR2 YFSETQ. Trimming removed 2 bases at V and 10 bases at J, with 13 bases between. The CDR3 sequence is CASSLQGQSSPLHF. CDR3 DNA sequence: TGCGCCAGCAGCTTACAAGGACAGAGCTCACCCCTCCACTTT. Using reference TRBV5-1 and TRBJ1-6 for the parts outside the CDR3, the full variable domain is KAGVTQTPRYLIKTRGQQVTLSCSPISGHRSVSWYQQTPGQGLQFLFEYFSETQRNKGNFPGRFSGRQFSNSRSEMNVSTLELGDSALYLCASSLQGQSSPLHFGNGTRLTVT.

The chain combines TRBV21-1 with TRBJ2-4; TRBD1, the table's D call, lacks a check against the DNA. TRBV21-1 is labeled a pseudogene. The CDR3 runs 16 residues. CDR3 nucleotide sequence: TGTGCCAGCAGCAACCTAAGGGCAGGGGAAAAAAACATTCAGTACTTC. Its translation is CASSNLRAGEKNIQYF.

This sequence joins TRBV19 and TRBJ2-5; 10 bases map to TRBD2. Germline CDR1 and CDR2: LNHDA and SQIVND (reference sequence). The CDR3 length is 18 residues. Losses at the gene ends were 0 bases for V and 7 bases for J; bases not matched to a gene: 14. The CDR3 nucleotides read TGTGCCAGTAGTATAGATGGAGCTAGCGGGAGTTCTAAGGTGACCCAGTACTTC. Protein: CASSIDGASGSSKVTQYF.

Remarks on this clone: Other DNA sequences within the sample encode an identical CDR3. This chain uses TRBV5-1 with TRBJ2-5; 8 bases map to TRBD2. The CDR3 is 14 amino acids. J gave up 1 base and V 4 bases, and 3 bases lay outside the gene matches. The germline CDR1 and CDR2 sequences are SGHRS and YFSETQ. CDR3 in amino acids: CASSPTSAQETQYF. The CDR3 bases are TGCGCCAGCAGCCCGACTAGCGCCCAAGAGACCCAGTACTTC.

The chain joins TRBV9 to TRBJ2-5, with D perhaps TRBD1 (6 bases). The CDR3 sequence is 16 residues long. V shed 0 bases and J shed 2 bases, with 14 bases lying between them. Germline V CDR1 and CDR2: SGDLS, YYNGEE. The CDR3 region has the DNA TGTGCCAGCAGCGTAGGGGCAGGGGAAATTCAAGAGACCCAGTACTTC. It codes for CASSVGAGEIQETQYF.